This T cell receptor beta chain was observed in a study of T-cell reconstitution after alpha-beta-depleted transplantation in children. Worth noting for this clonotype: The antigen is unknown.

Unique molecular identifiers were incorporated into the prepared TCRbeta library. TCRdb processed the PCR reads anew with MiXCR; each CDR3 protein has one entry. The sample holds approximately 630,000 distinct CDR3 sequences, roughly 14% seen once. Germline CDR1 SNHLY, CDR2 FYNNEI. CDR3 size: 13 residues. Between the trimmed V and J ends, which lost 7 bases and 2 bases, there was a span of 11 bases. General study findings and limits: TCRbeta diversity was high at day 60 in some patients (a result of surviving recipient T cells and thymic progenitors). Roughly two months post-transplant, alpha-beta T cells reportedly originated from several hundred graft clones that had expanded. When one year had passed after transplant, most T-cell counts and diversity came from newly produced T cells.

The specimen was PBMCs, collected before TCRalphabeta/CD19-depleted stem cell transplant. The receptor's source is a girl aged 2-10 years with congenital amegakaryocytic thrombocytopenia, due to receive a stem cell transplant. The rearrangement uses TRBV2 and TRBJ1-1; unclear D gene. The CDR3 sequence is CASKWGANTEAFF. DNA for the CDR3: TGTGCCAGCAAGTGGGGAGCCAACACTGAAGCTTTCTTT. Together with reference TRBV2 and TRBJ1-1, the CDR3 gives the full variable domain: EPEVTQTPSHQVTQMGQEVILRCVPISNHLYFYWYRQILGQKVEFLVSFYNNEISEKSEIFDDQFSVERPDGSNFTLKIRSTKLEDSAMYFCASKWGANTEAFFGQGTRLTVV.